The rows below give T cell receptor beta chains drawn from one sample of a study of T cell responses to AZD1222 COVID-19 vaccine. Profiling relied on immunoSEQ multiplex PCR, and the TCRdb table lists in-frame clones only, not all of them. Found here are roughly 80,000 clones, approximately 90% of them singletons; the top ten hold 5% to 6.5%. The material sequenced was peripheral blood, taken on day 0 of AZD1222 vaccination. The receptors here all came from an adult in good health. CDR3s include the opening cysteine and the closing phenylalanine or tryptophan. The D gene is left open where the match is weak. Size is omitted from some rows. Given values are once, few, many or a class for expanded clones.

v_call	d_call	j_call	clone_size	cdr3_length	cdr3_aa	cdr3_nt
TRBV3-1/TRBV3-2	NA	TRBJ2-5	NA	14	CASSQWVRQETQYF	TGTGCCAGCAGCCAATGGGTTCGGCAAGAGACCCAGTACTTC
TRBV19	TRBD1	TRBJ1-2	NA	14	CAAQSSTGVLGYTF	TGTGCCGCTCAATCCTCAACAGGGGTACTTGGCTACACCTTC
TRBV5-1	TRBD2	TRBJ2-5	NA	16	CASSLALAGPQETQYF	TGCGCCAGCAGCTTGGCACTAGCGGGACCTCAAGAGACCCAGTACTTC
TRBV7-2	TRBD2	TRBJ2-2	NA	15	CASSWLAGDTGELFF	TGTGCCAGCAGCTGGCTAGCGGGAGATACCGGGGAGCTGTTTTTT
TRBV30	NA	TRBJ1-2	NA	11	CAWSGKSGYTF	TGTGCCTGGAGCGGGAAGTCTGGCTACACCTTC
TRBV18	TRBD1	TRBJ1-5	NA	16	CASSLTPGTENQPQHF	TGTGCCAGCTCACTTACTCCCGGGACAGAAAATCAGCCCCAGCATTTT
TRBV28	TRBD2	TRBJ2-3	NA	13	CASSLSGGGTQYF	TGTGCCAGCAGTTTAAGCGGGGGCGGTACGCAGTATTTT
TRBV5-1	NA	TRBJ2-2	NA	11	CASSFPGELFF	TGCGCCAGCAGCTTTCCCGGGGAGCTGTTTTTT
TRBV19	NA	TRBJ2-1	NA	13	CASSTRRSNEQFF	TGTGCCAGTAGTACTCGACGGTCGAATGAGCAGTTCTTC
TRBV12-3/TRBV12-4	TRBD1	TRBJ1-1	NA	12	CASLTGGTEAFF	TGTGCCAGCCTAACAGGGGGCACTGAAGCTTTCTTT
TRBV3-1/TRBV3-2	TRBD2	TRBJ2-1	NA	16	CASSQDLTSRRYEQFF	TGTGCCAGCAGCCAAGATTTGACTAGCCGCCGATATGAGCAGTTCTTC
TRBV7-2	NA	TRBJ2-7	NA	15	CASSPREGNTYEQYF	TGTGCCAGCAGCCCCCGAGAGGGGAATACCTACGAGCAGTACTTC
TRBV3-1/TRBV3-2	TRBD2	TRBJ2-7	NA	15	CASSSQSSGSYEQYF	TGTGCCAGCAGTAGCCAGTCTAGCGGATCCTACGAGCAGTACTTC
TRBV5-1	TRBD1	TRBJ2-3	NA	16	CASSLEGADGTDTQYF	TGCGCCAGCAGCTTGGAGGGGGCAGATGGGACAGATACGCAGTATTTT
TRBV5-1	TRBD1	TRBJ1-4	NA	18	CASSLGRDRGSLHEKLFF	TGCGCCAGCAGCTTAGGTAGGGACAGGGGGTCCCTCCATGAAAAACTGTTTTTT
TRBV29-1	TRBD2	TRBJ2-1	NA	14	CSVVGLAGWGEQFF	TGCAGCGTTGTTGGGCTAGCGGGCTGGGGGGAGCAGTTCTTC
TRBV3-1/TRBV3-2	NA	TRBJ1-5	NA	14	CASSQDPYNQPQHF	TGTGCCAGCAGCCAGGACCCGTATAATCAGCCCCAGCATTTT
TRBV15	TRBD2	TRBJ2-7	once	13	CATSKGTSGGPYF	TGTGCCACCAGCAAAGGGACTAGCGGGGGCCCCTACTTC
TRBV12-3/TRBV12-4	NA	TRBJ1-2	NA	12	CASSLQGYGYTF	TGTGCCAGCAGTTTGCAGGGCTATGGCTACACCTTC
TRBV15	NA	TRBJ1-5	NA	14	CATSNRAGNQPQHF	TGTGCCACCAGCAACCGGGCGGGAAATCAGCCCCAGCATTTT
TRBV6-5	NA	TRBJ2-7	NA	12	CASSGQNYEQYF	TGTGCCAGCAGCGGACAAAACTACGAGCAGTACTTC
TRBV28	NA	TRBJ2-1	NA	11	CASRSGSEQFF	TGTGCCAGCAGATCAGGGAGTGAGCAGTTCTTC
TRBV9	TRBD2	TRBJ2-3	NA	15	CASSTLAWSTDTQYF	TGTGCCAGCAGCACACTAGCGTGGAGCACAGATACGCAGTATTTT
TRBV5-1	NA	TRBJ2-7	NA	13	CASSREGVYEQYF	TGCGCCAGCAGCCGAGAGGGTGTGTACGAGCAGTACTTC
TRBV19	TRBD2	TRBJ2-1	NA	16	CASRRKSGTTYNEQFF	TGTGCCAGTAGACGTAAAAGCGGGACTACCTACAATGAGCAGTTCTTC
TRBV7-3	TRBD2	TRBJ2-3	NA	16	CASSLMASGVTDTQYF	TGTGCCAGCAGCTTAATGGCTAGCGGAGTCACAGATACGCAGTATTTT
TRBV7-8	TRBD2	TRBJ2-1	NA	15	CASSKGLAGANEQFF	TGTGCCAGCAGCAAAGGACTAGCGGGGGCAAATGAGCAGTTCTTC
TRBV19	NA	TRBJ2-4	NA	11	CASSIRNIQYF	TGTGCCAGTAGTATACGAAACATTCAGTACTTC
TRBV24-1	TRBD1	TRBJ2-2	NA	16	CATSDPGGPNTGELFF	TGTGCCACCAGTGACCCAGGGGGCCCGAACACCGGGGAGCTGTTTTTT
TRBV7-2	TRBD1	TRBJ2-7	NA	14	CASSLWDRVYEQYF	TGTGCCAGCAGCTTATGGGACAGGGTATACGAGCAGTACTTC